The subject of this entry is one TCR beta chain. Its matching antigen is unknown. Disease lasting under 3 months, a NOSPECS grade of at least 4, and a Clinical Activity Score of at least 3 were features of the ophthalmopathy patients. It was uncontrolled infection, other autoimmune disease, pregnancy or lactation that excluded patients. RNA transcripts gave rise to amplified TCR beta CDR3 regions. The primer set for the first-round RT-PCR of the TCR CDR3 was HTBI. TCRdb analysed the multiplex PCR reads with MiXCR anew, one entry per CDR3 protein. The data contain approximately 690,000 distinct CDR3 sequences, 13% to 15% of them singletons. The data are from a study of T cells in Graves' hyperthyroidism and ophthalmopathy. The study, taken as a whole, reports: Before onset, by a median of approximately 6.8 months, the model predicted ophthalmopathy.

This CDR3 region has 17 residues. V shed 5 bases and J 3 bases; nucleotides not matched to a gene: 9. Germline assignment: CDR1 MDHEN and CDR2 SYDVKM. The source is a woman in her 50s with Graves' ophthalmopathy. The chain couples TRBV28 to TRBJ1-5, with 11 bases matching TRBD1. The sample taken for sequencing was blood. CDR3 sequence (DNA): TGTGCCAGCAGTCTTGGACAGGGGGCCGCCTTCAATCAGCCCCAGCATTTT. Translated, it gives CASSLGQGAAFNQPQHF.